This TCR beta chain was recorded in a study of blood T cell repertoires in COVID-19. The overall study: Researchers got acute and convalescent COVID-19 samples from the United States, Italy and Spain. From T cells, B-cell-depleted T cells, or PBMCs came the material, which was cDNA or gDNA.

There are 14 residues in the CDR3. CDR1 is WNHNN and CDR2 is SYGVQD in the germline V gene (reference sequence). Trimming cost V 6 bases and J 7 bases, with 15 bases left between them. Profiling relied on immunoSEQ multiplex PCR, and the TCRdb table lists in-frame clones only, not all of them. The sample carries 88,000 or so clones, roughly three quarters recorded once. Sequenced material: peripheral blood. The TCR was taken from a human donor in a cohort sampled during active COVID-19. The chain has TRBV10-1 and TRBJ1-4; D remains unclear. The CDR3 DNA is TGCGCCAGCAGCCCCCCCGGAGGTATTGAAAAACTGTTTTTT. Amino acid sequence: CASSPPGGIEKLFF.